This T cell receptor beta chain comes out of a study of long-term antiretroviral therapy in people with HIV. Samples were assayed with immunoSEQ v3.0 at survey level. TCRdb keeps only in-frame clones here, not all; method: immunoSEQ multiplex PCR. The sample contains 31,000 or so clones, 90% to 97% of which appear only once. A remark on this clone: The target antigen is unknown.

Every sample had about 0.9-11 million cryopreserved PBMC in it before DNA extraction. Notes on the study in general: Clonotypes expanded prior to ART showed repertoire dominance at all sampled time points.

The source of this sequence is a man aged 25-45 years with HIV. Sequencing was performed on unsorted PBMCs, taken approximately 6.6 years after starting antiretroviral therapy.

The chain's CDR3 is CASSLRGHEQYF. The CDR3 DNA sequence: TGTGCCAGCAGCTTGAGGGGACACGAGCAGTACTTC. V and J are TRBV7-2 and TRBJ2-7; D assignment may be TRBD1 or TRBD2 (5 bases each). The CDR3 has 12 amino acids. The V and J ends lost 3 bases and 5 bases respectively, with 8 bases between them. The germline V gene has CDR1 SGHTA and CDR2 FQGNSA.